The TCR beta chain under discussion was sequenced for a study of blood T cell repertoires in COVID-19 (dated by TCRdb to the early 2020s). For context, the study as a whole: Collaborator samples came from the United States, Italy and Spain and covered acute and convalescent phases of COVID-19. The prospective study material was composed of cDNA or gDNA derived from T cells, B-cell-depleted T cells, or PBMCs. Deeply sampled blood TCRbeta repertoires from subjects exposed to, actively infected with, or recovered from COVID-19 were included in the dataset. The repertoires were made available in a free public database intended to serve as a resource for research on the immune response to SARS-CoV-2. Samples came from the ongoing ImmuneRACE study (first 160 participants) plus 1,254 subjects from 6 global collaborators. The sample metadata nearly always contained a de-identified subject ID, COVID-19 status, age in years and sex. HLA class I and class II types, where available, came from metadata supplied by the sample provider rather than from assay-based typing.

Results the study describes overall, beyond this receptor: Clinical and demographic metadata were provided uncurated, with the amount varying by source and participant.

TCRbeta CDR3 regions were amplified from genomic DNA by means of the immunoSEQ Assay, a bias-controlled multiplex PCR. The original methods were these. Within the assay, amplification of reference gene primers was used to estimate how many nucleated cells each sample contained. Sequence reads were collapsed and filtered to measure the absolute abundance of every unique TCRbeta CDR3 rearrangement. For each sample, productive Simpson clonality was calculated by taking the square root of Simpson's diversity index across productive rearrangements. TCRdb mirrors the immuneACCESS table, restricted to in-frame sequences. Some clones are absent from its copies; in checked studies, under half trace to an unresolved V gene, and the reason for the others is unknown. The DNA was the basis for D and trimming; V, J and clone size are from that table. For this sample the table gives over 200,000 clones, of which less than 90% were detected only once. The top ten hold approximately 3.7% of the sample.

CDR1 MNHEY and CDR2 SMNVEV are derived from the germline V gene (reference sequence). V is cut back by 3 bases and J by 4 bases, with 8 bases in the junction unmatched. The CDR3 runs 16 amino acids, cysteine and phenylalanine included. The CDR3 DNA has 48 bases and is translated from base 1. As to this clone: Which antigen it targets is not known. Base qualities were left out, and no much larger clone turns up one base away.

Another Seattle source contributed samples from volunteer blood donors who had recovered from COVID-19. The collaborating institutions used their own protocols to collect whole blood in K2EDTA tubes. Collaborator samples were shipped for TCRbeta analysis as frozen whole blood, isolated PBMCs, or DNA extracted from either sample type. The sample comprised peripheral blood. This receptor was obtained from a man between 60 and 75 years old who had recovered from COVID-19. Here the chain combines TRBV27 and TRBJ2-3, and TRBD2 matches 9 of the central bases. For the CDR3, the sequence is CASSFRGGALADTQYF. The DNA sequence is as follows: TGTGCCAGCAGTTTTCGCGGGGGGGCGTTGGCAGATACGCAGTATTTT.